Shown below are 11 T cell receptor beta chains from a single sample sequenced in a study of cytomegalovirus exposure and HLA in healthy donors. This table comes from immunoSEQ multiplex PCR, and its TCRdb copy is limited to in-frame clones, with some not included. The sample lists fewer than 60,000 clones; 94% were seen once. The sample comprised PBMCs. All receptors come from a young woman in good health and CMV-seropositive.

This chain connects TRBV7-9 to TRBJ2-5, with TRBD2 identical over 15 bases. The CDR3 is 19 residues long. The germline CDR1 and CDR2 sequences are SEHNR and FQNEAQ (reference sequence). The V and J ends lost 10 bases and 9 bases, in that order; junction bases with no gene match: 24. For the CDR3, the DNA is TGTGCCACTACAGAGCCCTCCACGGAGTCGGGACTAGCGGGAGGTTCCCAGTACTTC. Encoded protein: CATTEPSTESGLAGGSQYF.

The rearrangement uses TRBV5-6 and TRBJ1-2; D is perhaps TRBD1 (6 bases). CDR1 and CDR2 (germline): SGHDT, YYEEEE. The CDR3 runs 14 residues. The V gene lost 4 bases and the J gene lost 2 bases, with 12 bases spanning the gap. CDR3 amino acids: CASSPGTGNYGYTF. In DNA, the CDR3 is TGTGCCAGCAGCCCAGGAACAGGGAACTATGGCTACACCTTC.

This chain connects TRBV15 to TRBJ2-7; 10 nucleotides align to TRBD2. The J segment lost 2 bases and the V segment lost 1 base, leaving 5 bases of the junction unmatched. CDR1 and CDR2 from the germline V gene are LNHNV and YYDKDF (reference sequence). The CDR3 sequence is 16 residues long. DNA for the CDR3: TGTGCCACCAGCAGAGGTGGGACTAGCGAAACCTACGAGCAGTACTTC. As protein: CATSRGGTSETYEQYF.

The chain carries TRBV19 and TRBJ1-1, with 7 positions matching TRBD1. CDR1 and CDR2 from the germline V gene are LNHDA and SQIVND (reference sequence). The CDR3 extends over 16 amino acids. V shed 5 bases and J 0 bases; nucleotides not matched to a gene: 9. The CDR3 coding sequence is TGTGCCAGTAGTGCTCGACAGGGTAGATTGAACACTGAAGCTTTCTTT. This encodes CASSARQGRLNTEAFF.

CDR3 in amino acids: CASRFGGREQFF. In DNA form, the CDR3 reads TGTGCCAGCAGGTTTGGGGGCCGGGAGCAGTTCTTC. The V and J genes are TRBV7-9 and TRBJ2-1; D is possibly TRBD1 (6 bases). The germline CDR1 and CDR2 sequences are SEHNR and FQNEAQ (reference sequence). This CDR3 has 12 residues. The V and J ends lost 6 bases and 10 bases respectively, with 13 bases between them.

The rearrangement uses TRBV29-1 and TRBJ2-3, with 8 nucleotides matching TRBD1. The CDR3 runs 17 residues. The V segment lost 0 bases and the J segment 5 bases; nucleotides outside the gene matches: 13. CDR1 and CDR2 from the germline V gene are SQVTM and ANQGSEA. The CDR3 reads CSVEDLKTGGRRDTQYF. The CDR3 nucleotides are TGCAGCGTTGAAGACCTTAAAACAGGGGGGAGAAGAGATACGCAGTATTTT.

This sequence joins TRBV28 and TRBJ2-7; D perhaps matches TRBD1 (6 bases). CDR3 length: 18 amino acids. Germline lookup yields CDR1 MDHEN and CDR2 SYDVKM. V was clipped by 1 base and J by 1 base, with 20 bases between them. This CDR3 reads CASSLLITGTRLSYEQYF. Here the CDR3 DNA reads TGTGCCAGCAGTTTATTGATAACCGGGACACGACTTTCCTACGAGCAGTACTTC.

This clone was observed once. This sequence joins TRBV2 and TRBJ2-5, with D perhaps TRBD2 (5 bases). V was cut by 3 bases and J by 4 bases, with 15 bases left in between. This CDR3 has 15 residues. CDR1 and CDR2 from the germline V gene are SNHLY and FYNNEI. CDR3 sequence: CASSDPPGVGETQYF. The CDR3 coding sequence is TGTGCCAGCAGTGATCCTCCCGGGGTAGGAGAGACCCAGTACTTC. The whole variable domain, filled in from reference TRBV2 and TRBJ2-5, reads EPEVTQTPSHQVTQMGQEVILRCVPISNHLYFYWYRQILGQKVEFLVSFYNNEISEKSEIFDDQFSVERPDGSNFTLKIRSTKLEDSAMYFCASSDPPGVGETQYFGPGTRLLVL.

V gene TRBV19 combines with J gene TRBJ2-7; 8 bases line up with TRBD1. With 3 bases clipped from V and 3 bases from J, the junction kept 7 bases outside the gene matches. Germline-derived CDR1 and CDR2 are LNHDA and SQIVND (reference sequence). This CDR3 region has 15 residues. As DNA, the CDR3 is TGTGCCAGTAGTATGACCGGACAGGGAGACTACGAGCAGTACTTC. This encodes CASSMTGQGDYEQYF.

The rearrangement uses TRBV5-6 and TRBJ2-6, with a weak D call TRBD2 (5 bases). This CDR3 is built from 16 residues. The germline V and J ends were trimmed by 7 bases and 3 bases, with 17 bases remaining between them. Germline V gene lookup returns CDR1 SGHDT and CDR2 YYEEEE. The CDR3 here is CASSQPGWNGANVLTF. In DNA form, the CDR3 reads TGTGCCAGCTCCCAACCGGGGTGGAATGGGGCCAACGTCCTGACTTTC.

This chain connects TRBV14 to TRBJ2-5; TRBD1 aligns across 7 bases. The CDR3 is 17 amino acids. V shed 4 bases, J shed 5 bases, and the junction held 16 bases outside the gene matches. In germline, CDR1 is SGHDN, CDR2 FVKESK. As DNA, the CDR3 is TGTGCCAGCAGCCTCTCACCACCGAGACAGGGAATTGAGACCCAGTACTTC. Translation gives CASSLSPPRQGIETQYF.